This T cell receptor beta chain was captured by sequencing in a study of blood T cell repertoires in COVID-19. Across the study: The origin of the acute and convalescent COVID-19 samples was the United States, Italy and Spain. PBMCs, B-cell-depleted T cells, or T cells provided the cDNA or gDNA that made up the material.

The V and J ends lost 1 base and 4 bases, in that order; junction bases with no gene match: 13. Germline lookup yields CDR1 SGHAT and CDR2 FQNNGV. This CDR3 region has 18 residues. As handled by the study authors: Nucleated cell number was recorded as an estimate derived from reference gene primer amplification. The data were produced by immunoSEQ multiplex PCR, yet TCRdb's version contains in-frame clones alone and is incomplete. V, J and clone size were drawn from that table, and D and trimming were deduced from the DNA. In the table there are approximately 82,000 clones, 92% of which are singletons.

The sequenced sample was peripheral blood. The V and J genes are TRBV11-2 and TRBJ2-5, with 9 bases aligning to TRBD2. The receptor comes from a woman aged 60-75 years with active COVID-19. CDR3 nucleotide sequence: TGTGCCAGCAGCTTAGTTACGGCGGGGGGGCCTGAGGGAGAGACCCAGTACTTC. Translation: CASSLVTAGGPEGETQYF.